The clone carrying this TCR beta chain was seen only a few times. Antigen: not known. The data originate from a study of beta chain features in type 1 diabetes. Of the isolated RNA, all was reverse transcribed, and so the sequenced material was expressed TCRB transcripts. The repertoire was sequenced with immunoSEQ multiplex PCR; TCRdb's copy has only in-frame clones and lacks some. The data contain under 400,000 clones, roughly 12% of them seen just once; the ten biggest clones take up 0.0095% to 0.013%. Sorting gave populations that all exceeded 95% purity. The study's findings and limits: For patients, the naive, central memory and Treg TCRB repertoires appeared more alike than for healthy donors. Moderate but significant shortening of TCRB CDR3s was recorded in all four CD4+ subsets from Type 1 diabetes patients.

The germline gives CDR1 GTSNPN, CDR2 SVGIG (reference sequence). The CDR3 length is 15 residues. Trimming took off 0 bases at V and 7 bases at J, with 17 bases between the two ends. Sequencing was carried out using naive CD4+ T cells from blood. The TCR was taken from a woman under 30 with type 1 diabetes. This chain uses TRBV30 with TRBJ2-3; a possible D gene is TRBD1 (7 bases). This CDR3 is CAWSVSPGGTNTQYF. The CDR3 coding sequence is TGTGCCTGGAGTGTTTCCCCAGGGGGGACGAATACGCAGTATTTT.